Each of the 20 T cell receptor beta chains below was sequenced from the same sample in a study of T cell clonality in common variable immunodeficiency. Sequencing was performed with immunoSEQ multiplex PCR; in TCRdb, only in-frame clones are kept and a portion is missing. This sample has under 45,000 clones, each found more than once. The sample was peripheral blood mononuclear cells. The receptor source for this set is a person aged 18-70 years in good health.

This clone was recorded at least ten times. The part of the CDR3 DNA that was read is TGTGCCAGCAGTTTCGAGTCTAGAGATACG. It is translated as CASSFESRDT. From start to end, the CDR3 is CASSFESRDTQYF. The genes are TRBV28 and TRBJ2-3, with D hard to call. The read gets to within 3 residues of the CDR3 end, and the germline J gene fills in the rest. This CDR3 spans 13 amino acids. CDR1 MDHEN and CDR2 SYDVKM come from the germline V gene. Trimming took 3 bases from V and 5 from J, leaving 9 bases between them.

This clone was observed at least ten times. The read comes to an end 3 residues before the CDR3 does, leaving the germline J gene to fill in the end. The chain links TRBV7-6 to TRBJ1-4, with 9 bases that match TRBD1. CDR1 is SGHVS and CDR2 is FNYEAQ in the germline V gene. CDR3 length: 14 amino acids. V was pared by 4 bases and J by 8 bases, with 5 bases of the junction left unmatched. Here the CDR3 reads CASSSTGGEEKLFF. Incomplete CDR3 DNA: TGTGCCAGCAGCTCGACAGGGGGAGAGGAAAAA.

This clone was recorded at least ten times. The CDR3 end lies 3 residues beyond the end of the read and is filled in from the germline J gene. The rearrangement joins TRBV2 to TRBJ2-6; D is undetermined. The CDR3 has 13 amino acids. The V and J ends lost 6 bases and 4 bases respectively, with 7 bases between them. Germline loops: CDR1 SNHLY, CDR2 FYNNEI. The CDR3 bases that were read are TGTGCCAGCAGAACTTCAGGGGCCAACGTC. Its translation is CASRTSGANV. In full, the CDR3 is CASRTSGANVLTF.

In this sample, this clone turned up many times. The read is 3 residues too short to cover the CDR3 end, so that end is filled in from the germline J gene. The V call is TRBV6-2 or TRBV6-3, the J call TRBJ2-5, with TRBD1 as a possible D gene (6 bases). Trimming left V 6 bases short and J 5 bases short, with 13 bases between. The CDR3 runs to 13 residues. Germline V gene data show CDR1 as MNHEY and CDR2 as SVGEGT. The covered CDR3 bases are TGTGCCAGCAGGACCAGGGGAGTGGAGACC. Translation: CASRTRGVET. The entire CDR3 reads CASRTRGVETQYF.

Ten or more counts support this clone. Read data end 3 residues before the CDR3 end; the end is taken from the germline J gene. This rearrangement joins TRBV20-1 to TRBJ2-3, with D possibly matching TRBD2 (6 bases). The CDR3 covers 12 residues. V was pared by 5 bases and J by 6 bases, with 12 bases between. Germline values: CDR1 DFQATT, CDR2 SNEGSKA (reference sequence). CDR3 DNA, as far as it was read: TGCAGTGCTTCGCGGGACTGGGATACG. The encoded protein is CSASRDWDT. The complete CDR3 sequence is CSASRDWDTQYF.

This clone was observed a handful of times. The CDR3 extends 3 residues past the end of the read, so its final part is completed from the germline J gene. The chain combines TRBV7-9 with TRBJ1-2; D is ambiguous. The CDR3 length is 14 residues. Germline CDR1 is SEHNR and CDR2 is FQNEAQ (reference sequence). The covered CDR3 bases are TGTGCCAGCACCACCCTCGGGTACTCCTACGAC. This translates into CASTTLGYSYD. The complete CDR3 protein is CASTTLGYSYDYTF.

This clone was detected many times. The CDR3 goes on 3 residues after the read ends, and that part is filled in from the germline J gene. J is TRBJ2-1 and V is TRBV19; 12 positions match TRBD2. Trimming cost V 5 bases and J 9 bases; bases outside gene matches: 8. The CDR3 totals 15 residues. Looked up from germline, CDR1 is LNHDA and CDR2 is SQIVND (reference sequence). The CDR3 bases that were read are TGTGCCAGTAGTGCCAGACTAGCGGGAGTTCTTGAG. It translates to CASSARLAGVLE. In full, the CDR3 reads CASSARLAGVLEQFF.

This clone was detected ten times or more. The read halts 3 residues ahead of the CDR3 end, with the missing end drawn from the germline J gene. The chain combines TRBV30 with TRBJ1-2; possible D gene TRBD1, 6 bases. Looked up from germline, CDR1 is GTSNPN and CDR2 is SVGIG (reference sequence). This CDR3 is 14 amino acids long. Trimming stripped 3 bases from V and 4 bases from J, with 15 bases between. The CDR3: CAWSLGGSTYGYTF. CDR3 DNA (partial): TGTGCCTGGAGCTTAGGGGGATCTACCTATGGC.

This clone was seen at least ten times. CDR3: CASTTPEAGANVLTF. The CDR3 DNA, read in part, is TGTGCCAGTACGACACCGGAGGCTGGGGCCAACGTC. This chain links TRBV19 with TRBJ2-6, with D perhaps matching TRBD2 (5 bases). The read gets to within 3 residues of the CDR3 end, and the germline J gene fills in the rest. CDR1 LNHDA and CDR2 SQIVND come from the germline V gene (reference sequence). The length of the CDR3 is 15 residues. V lost 7 bases and J 2 bases, leaving 12 bases between the germline ends.

Of note for this clone: The read halts 3 residues ahead of the CDR3 end, with the missing end drawn from the germline J gene. The gene calls are TRBV19 and TRBJ2-1; TRBD1 agrees at 8 bases. Germline CDR1 reads LNHDA; CDR2 reads SQIVND (reference sequence). CDR3 size: 15 residues. V was pared by 6 bases and J by 5 bases, with 9 bases of the junction left unmatched. The CDR3 region is CASSSDRGPHNEQFF. CDR3 bases read: TGTGCCAGTAGCTCCGACAGGGGTCCTCACAATGAG.

There are many counts of this clone. The CDR3 extends 3 residues past the end of the read, so its final part is completed from the germline J gene. V and J are TRBV20-1 and TRBJ2-1, with 15 bases aligning to TRBD2. Germline V gene lookup returns CDR1 DFQATT and CDR2 SNEGSKA (reference sequence). The CDR3 runs 14 residues. Losses at the gene ends were 5 bases for V and 7 bases for J; bases not matched to a gene: 3. CDR3 protein: CSAGTSGRWNEQFF. The CDR3 bases that were read are TGCAGTGCTGGGACTAGCGGGAGGTGGAATGAG.

This clone was found many times. The sequence runs out 3 residues before the end of the CDR3; the remainder is reconstructed from the germline J gene. The J gene is TRBJ2-3, the V gene TRBV16, with 10 nucleotides matching TRBD1. The CDR3 covers 16 residues. Germline V gene lookup returns CDR1 KGHSY and CDR2 FQNENV. The ends lost 2 bases at V and 4 bases at J; junction bases unmatched: 6. This CDR3 is CASSQGTGDFADTQYF. CDR3 DNA, as far as it was read: TGTGCCAGCAGCCAAGGGACAGGGGATTTCGCAGATACG.

The sample holds many counts of this clone. Read data end 3 residues before the CDR3 end; the end is taken from the germline J gene. The V gene is TRBV7-3, the J gene TRBJ2-1; D is possibly TRBD2 (5 bases). The V gene's germline CDR1 is SGHTA and CDR2 FQGTGA. The CDR3 runs 17 residues. V was shortened by 5 bases and J by 0 bases, with 17 bases between the two germline ends. The CDR3 sequence is CASSPWVGESSYNEQFF. The sequenced CDR3 bases are TGTGCCAGCAGCCCCTGGGTCGGGGAGAGCTCCTACAATGAG.

Concerning this clone: The CDR3 end is not reached by the read, which stops 3 residues before it; the germline J gene fills it in. The chain has TRBV7-9 and TRBJ2-7; 7 bases fit TRBD1. The CDR3 runs to 14 residues. V was clipped by 6 bases and J by 4 bases; unmatched bases: 9. CDR1 and CDR2 (germline): SEHNR, FQNEAQ (reference sequence). Partial CDR3 DNA: TGTGCCAGCAGAGACGACAGGGTTGGGTACGAG. Encoded protein: CASRDDRVGYE. From start to end, the CDR3 is CASRDDRVGYEQYF.

Many counts were recorded for this clone. The CDR3 end falls 3 residues outside the read, so it is completed with the germline J gene. V and J are TRBV20-1 and TRBJ2-1; TRBD2 aligns across 12 bases. The CDR3 length is 14 residues. The ends lost 6 bases at V and 4 bases at J; junction bases unmatched: 4. Per germline, CDR1 DFQATT and CDR2 SNEGSKA (reference sequence). The sequenced CDR3 bases are TGCAGTGCGTTGGGGACTAGCGGGTACAATGAG. Translation: CSALGTSGYNE. In full, the CDR3 is CSALGTSGYNEQFF.

Comment on this clone: The DNA ends 3 residues before the CDR3 does, and the rest of the CDR3 is filled in from the germline J gene. V usage is TRBV20-1 and J usage is TRBJ1-2; D is ambiguous. The CDR3 has 13 residues. Germline values: CDR1 DFQATT, CDR2 SNEGSKA (reference sequence). The CDR3 here is CSTSGSSYNDYTF. The covered CDR3 bases are TGCAGCACTAGCGGGAGCTCCTACAATGAC.

This clone was observed many times. The sequenced fragment ends 3 residues before the CDR3 boundary, so the rest is inferred from the germline J gene. The genes are TRBV19 and TRBJ2-7, with unresolved D. The V end was cut by 5 bases, the J end by 6 bases, with 17 bases between. Germline lookup yields CDR1 LNHDA and CDR2 SQIVND (reference sequence). The CDR3 contains 14 residues. CDR3 amino acids: CASSSTGSLSEQYF. The CDR3 bases that were read are TGTGCCAGTAGTTCGACCGGGTCTCTGTCCGAG. Full variable domain (rest looked up from reference TRBV19 and TRBJ2-7): DGGITQSPKYLFRKEGQNVTLSCEQNLNHDAMYWYRQDPGQGLRLIYYSQIVNDFQKGDIAEGYSVSREKKESFPLTVTSAQKNPTAFYLCASSSTGSLSEQYFGPGTRLTVT.

This clone has at least ten counts. The CDR3 goes on 3 residues after the read ends, and that part is filled in from the germline J gene. The chain carries TRBV5-1 and TRBJ2-5; 9 bases are a match to TRBD2. The length of the CDR3 is 14 residues. Germline CDR1 SGHRS, CDR2 YFSETQ. V was clipped by 5 bases and J by 5 bases; unmatched bases: 7. The DNA read from the CDR3 is TGCGCCAGCAGATATAAAGCGGGAGGTGAGACC. This gives the protein CASRYKAGGET. The CDR3 as a whole reads CASRYKAGGETQYF.

This clone was detected ten times or more. Read data end 3 residues before the CDR3 end; the end is taken from the germline J gene. The chain employs TRBV7-2 and TRBJ1-2; D is unresolved. Germline V lookup: CDR1 SGHTA, CDR2 FQGNSA. This CDR3 is built from 13 residues. V shed 3 bases and J shed 2 bases, with 7 bases lying between them. The DNA read from the CDR3 is TGTGCCAGCAGCTTGTTCGTCAACTATGGC. It is translated as CASSLFVNYG. The full CDR3 is CASSLFVNYGYTF.

In this sample, this clone turned up many times. The read ends 3 residues before the CDR3 terminus; that terminus is restored from the germline J gene. The chain couples TRBV20-1 to TRBJ1-5, with D possibly TRBD1 on 5 matching bases. The germline V and J ends were trimmed by 2 bases and 2 bases, with 10 bases remaining between them. Germline V gene data show CDR1 as DFQATT and CDR2 as SNEGSKA (reference sequence). The CDR3 is made up of 14 amino acids. This chain's CDR3 is CSARPQGGNQPQHF. The CDR3 bases that were read are TGCAGTGCTAGACCTCAGGGTGGCAATCAGCCC.